These 7 T cell receptor beta chains were sequenced from one sample in a study of HIV-infected patients and healthy controls. TCRdb redid the calling of the 5' RACE reads with MiXCR, one entry per CDR3 protein. Of about 70,000 distinct CDR3 sequences listed, about 16% are singletons. Sequenced material: CD4+ T cells from blood. The receptor source for this set is a human donor in good health.

At least ten counts were recorded for this clonotype. V gene TRBV7-3 combines with J gene TRBJ2-1; D gene ambiguous. Trimming took off 0 bases at V and 3 bases at J, with 9 bases between the two ends. Germline assignment: CDR1 SGHTA and CDR2 FQGTGA. This CDR3 region has 15 residues. The CDR3 nucleotides are TGTGCCAGCAGCTTAACAGGGTCTAACTACAATGAGCAGTTCTTC. This translates into CASSLTGSNYNEQFF. The whole variable domain, remainder taken from reference TRBV7-3 and TRBJ2-1, is GAGVSQTPSNKVTEKGKYVELRCDPISGHTALYWYRQSLGQGPEFLIYFQGTGAADDSGLPNDRFFAVRPEGSVSTLKIQRTERGDSAVYLCASSLTGSNYNEQFFGPGTRLTVL.

The J gene is TRBJ1-1, the V gene TRBV7-8; D is unclear. V was cut by 5 bases and J by 4 bases, with 11 bases left in between. This CDR3 spans 13 amino acids. Germline values: CDR1 SGHVS, CDR2 FQNEAQ. The CDR3 coding sequence is TGTGCCAGCAGCCTCCGGAGATTCACTGAAGCTTTCTTT. Translating gives CASSLRRFTEAFF. Using reference TRBV7-8 and TRBJ1-1 for the parts outside the CDR3, the full variable domain is GAGVSQSPRYKVAKRGQDVALRCDPISGHVSLFWYQQALGQGPEFLTYFQNEAQLDKSGLPSDRFFAERPEGSVSTLKIQRTQQEDSAVYLCASSLRRFTEAFFGQGTRLTVV.

This clonotype was seen ten or more times. This sequence joins TRBV2 and TRBJ2-7, with 7 positions matching TRBD2. CDR1 SNHLY and CDR2 FYNNEI come from the germline V gene. This CDR3 contains 14 residues. Unmatched junction bases numbered 9, after V lost 4 bases and J lost 6 bases. CDR3 amino acids: CASSVGLGTIEQYF. The CDR3 DNA reads TGTGCCAGCAGTGTGGGACTTGGGACTATCGAGCAGTACTTC.

V usage is TRBV20-1 and J usage is TRBJ2-7; D perhaps matches TRBD1 (5 bases). This CDR3 is built from 12 residues. The germline CDR1 and CDR2 sequences are DFQATT and SNEGSKA (reference sequence). V was cut by 3 bases and J by 2 bases, with 8 bases left in between. The CDR3 nucleotides read TGCAGTGCTAGGGCGGACACCTACGAGCAGTACTTC. Its protein is CSARADTYEQYF.

In its sample, this clonotype was seen a few times. The chain employs TRBV6-2 or TRBV6-3 and TRBJ2-7, with TRBD2 matching 11 bases. The germline gives CDR1 MNHEY, CDR2 SVGEGT. The CDR3 consists of 15 residues. The junction had 2 bases not matched to a gene; V was cut back by 2 bases and J by 2 bases. The CDR3 is CASSYGLAGAYEQYF. As DNA, the CDR3 is TGTGCCAGCAGTTACGGACTAGCGGGTGCCTACGAGCAGTACTTC.

This clonotype has a count of ten or more. The chain couples TRBV28 to TRBJ1-2; no firm D call. The CDR3 runs to 14 residues. V was shortened by 3 bases and J by 8 bases, with 16 bases between the two germline ends. CDR1 is MDHEN and CDR2 is SYDVKM in the germline V gene. CDR3 nucleotides: TGTGCCAGCAGTTTTGCCAGGCGTCCTAAAGGCTACACCTTC. Protein: CASSFARRPKGYTF.

V and J are TRBV12-3 or TRBV12-4 and TRBJ1-6; D may be TRBD1 (6 bases). The CDR3 runs to 15 residues. Trimming cost V 8 bases and J 7 bases, with 18 bases left between them. CDR3 bases: TGTGCCAGCGCAAAGAGGAGGGGGGCAAATTCACCCCTCCACTTT. Residues: CASAKRRGANSPLHF.